This T cell receptor (beta chain) was observed in a study of cytomegalovirus exposure and HLA in healthy donors (dated by TCRdb to 2015 to 2018). Study-level background: In an earlier analysis of some 550 of the donors, 276 Gb of sequence data and 90 million to 120 million unique TCR beta sequences from about 179 million T cells were reported. An earlier analysis of roughly 600 of the donors used high-throughput TCR beta sequencing to judge whether each TCR beta V gene segment behaved as functional or pseudogenic. Because of strong linkage in the cohort, roughly five DR-DQ haplotypes were treated as single units for association and clustering. High-throughput TCR immunosequencing, statistical association of individual TCRs with disease status, and machine learning were combined to predict cytomegalovirus infection status. Alongside the repertoire data, information on donor age, sex, ethnicity and CMV serostatus was compiled. Among the roughly 410 genotyped donors, approximately 76% belonged to the genetic ancestry cluster associated with self-reported Caucasian donors. All discovery cohort repertoires had been generated on a single sequencing platform. In addition to the first cohort of 666 subjects, a separate validation cohort of over 90 different subjects was used. A later analysis re-examined previously published TCR beta repertoires from several hundred donors and added high-resolution HLA genotyping to investigate patterns of TCR occurrence. The number of donors typed differed by locus, with about 629-640 for A, B, C, DRB1 and DQB1, more than 500 for DQA1, about 610 for DPA1, and over 400 for DPB1. An early release that covered fewer than 800 HLA-typed donors contained approximately 300 gigabases of sequencing data and approximately 85 million unique TCR sequences. The later analysis used no new phenotypic data to find candidate immune exposures, relying instead on TCR beta sequences and their occurrence across donors. The study profiled the T cell repertoires of hundreds of subjects by immunosequencing and related them to cytomegalovirus serostatus. A later genetic analysis used genome-wide SNP genotypes for about three fifths of the 666 donors, treating that subset as a discovery cohort. HLA typing covered class I and class II loci at four-digit resolution. On average, approximately 250,000 unique TCR beta nucleotide sequences were sequenced per donor among roughly 430 genotyped donors of the cohort, with roughly a sixth of those sequences being non-productive. The study aimed to test whether signatures of past pathogen exposure could be identified by cataloging public T cell receptors.

On the study overall, not on this receptor specifically: Immune exposure information for the cohort was limited to CMV serostatus. When HLA alleles, especially DR and DQ, strongly co-occurred, TCR associations were difficult to assign to individual alleles. According to a later analysis, TCR association rates differed among HLA loci, with DRB1 alleles showing the most associated TCRs and HLA-C alleles showing the fewest. Correlated functional status among segregating V segments might be attributable to linkage disequilibrium, but an unknown experimental factor could not be ruled out. Cytomegalovirus status was reported to be diagnosed by the classifier with high specificity and sensitivity in both the original and validation cohorts. The authors suggested that the approach could potentially be generalized to other disease states and immunological phenotypes. Roughly uniform sequencing depth across donors was assumed in presence/absence analyses, although this assumption may not hold. Because counts were too low, roughly 17 rarely observed V segments, including chromosome 9 orphons, were left out of the earlier analysis of roughly 600 of the donors. Because HLA typing was unavailable for some donors at each locus, only the typed subset was used in association tests. According to a later analysis, most CMV-associated TCR beta chains appeared to be HLA-restricted, and the HLA associations seemed to be driven largely by CMV exposure. The study listed 164 TCR beta chains as associated with cytomegalovirus. Because the 87-base-pair reads could not distinguish some IMGT-functional V segments, including TRBV6-2 and TRBV6-3, those segments were excluded. According to a later genetic analysis, donors in an Asian-associated ancestry cluster had fewer N-insertions in productive TCRs than the roughly 700-donor mean. A later analysis found that HLA-associated TCR beta chains were more clonally expanded and had lower generation probabilities than equally common non-associated chains. In this cohort, only TCR beta chains were sequenced, and detectable features were limited by the absence of alpha or paired-chain data. A later analysis reported that several top co-occurrence clusters appeared linked to parvovirus B19, influenza, CMV and Epstein-Barr virus. In an earlier analysis of some 540 of the donors, most TCR beta V segments appeared in productive rearrangements about 87% or about 30% of the time, broadly matching IMGT annotations. Most TCR sequences were seen in very few donors, while some public TCRs were found in many individuals. In vitro tests confirmed that a few of the cytomegalovirus-associated TCR beta chains recognize cytomegalovirus antigens. In a later genetic analysis, a missense DCLRE1C variant was associated with V-gene and J-gene trimming of TCR beta chains, and the association was replicated in an independent cohort. The sequencing pipeline was judged likely to have produced a cluster of highly shared sequence variants as a technical artifact. A further reported finding was that TCR beta sequences accurately predicted the HLA-A and HLA-B alleles for most subjects in the first cohort. A later analysis associated 16,951 TCR beta sequences with specific HLA alleles at a false discovery rate of 0.05.

To prepare the library, the immunoSEQ multiplex PCR assay was applied. For the multiplex PCR, a mixture combining 60 forward primers for TCR Vbeta segments and 13 reverse primers for TCR Jbeta segments was used. Amplification of the CDR3 region of rearranged TCR beta genes was performed with a multiplex PCR assay on genomic DNA. Amplified TCR beta libraries were sequenced as 87-base-pair reads on the Illumina HiSeq System. Per the authors' processing: Across the 600 to 700 repertoires, a later analysis counted 75 million to 90 million unique TCR beta chains, some 11 million of which were shared by at least two donors. To remove PCR and sequencing errors, raw reads were error-corrected and collapsed into unique sequences using a nearest-neighbor algorithm that merged closely related sequences. To assign V, D and J gene segments, CDR3 sequences were aligned to IMGT reference sequences. For a sequence to be retained, a match of at least six nucleotides to both a V gene segment and a J gene segment was required. A rearrangement counted as productive if the CDR3 had no stop codons and remained in frame with V and J, and every other rearrangement counted as non-productive. Following IMGT convention, CDR3 was defined as the stretch from the second conserved V-encoded cysteine to the conserved J-encoded phenylalanine. Sequences without an unambiguous match to a single V gene segment were excluded from the earlier analysis of about 600 of the donors. An earlier analysis of roughly 590 of the donors called V segments functional above 56.7% productive rearrangements and segregating when the between-donor standard deviation exceeded 5%. To diagnose cytomegalovirus status from the catalog of TCR beta chain sequences, a statistical classification framework was built. In a later analysis, TCR nucleotide sequences were compared against IMGT/GENE-DB human TR gene sequences so that V and J genes could be assigned. The TCRdist pipeline was used in a later analysis to assign CDR3 sequences and most-parsimonious VDJ recombination scenarios. A later analysis defined each TCR beta chain by its CDR3 amino acid sequence plus V-gene family, and excluded reads lacking a unique V-gene family. In a later analysis, nearly 600 highly shared, low-generation-probability nucleotide sequences were removed to address suspected cross-contamination and a sequencing artifact. In a later analysis, a clonal expansion index for each public chain was calculated from normalized within-repertoire ranks of inferred template counts. Generation probabilities in a later analysis came from a VDJ recombination model fitted to out-of-frame rearrangements, and those results were checked against IGoR. Hypergeometric tests were used in a later analysis to score TCR-TCR, TCR-HLA and TCR-CMV co-occurrence, with a repertoire-size bias correction applied to the TCR pairs. To estimate false discovery rates, a later analysis permuted the HLA or CMV assignments 20 times. In a later analysis, co-occurring TCRs were grouped using DBSCAN, and TCRdist sequence similarity was added for clustering within HLA-allele-positive subsets. Repertoires with fewer than 30,000 or more than 120,000 public chains were left out of co-occurrence clustering, as were a handful of repertoires with anomalous nucleotide sharing. As stored in TCRdb, this immuneACCESS dataset retains in-frame rearrangements with V and J assigned. A fraction of the clones does not appear; measured against another copy, unresolved V genes explain less than half of the discrepancy, and the remainder lacks a known reason. Clone size and the V and J calls come from that table; the DNA yielded D and trimming. Across this sample there are tens of thousands of clones, with 85% to 95% seen only once. Under 3.5% of the sample goes to the ten largest clones.

For this clone: This receptor's antigen is unknown. No base qualities exist here, and no much larger clone lies one base off it.

The CDR3 contains 15 residues, cysteine and phenylalanine counted. Just CDR3 DNA is preserved here, 45 bases in frame from base 1. The germline V gene (reference sequence) supplies CDR1 GTSNPN and CDR2 SVGIG. Trimmed from V: 3 bases; trimmed from J: 3 bases; junction bases lacking a gene match: 9. The cohort comprised under 700 healthy bone marrow donors. Cohort members were all nominally healthy when sampled, although unrecorded immune exposures were likely present. The donor tested CMV seronegative, placing the donor among the 352 seronegative members of the cohort. Every donor gave a peripheral blood sample, and the peripheral blood mononuclear cells from that sample were used for TCR beta sequencing. Genomic DNA extraction from the blood cell samples was performed with the Qiagen DNeasy Blood Extraction Kit.

The receptor chain draws on TRBV30 and TRBJ2-3, and 7 bases in between align with TRBD2. This clonotype originated in a young woman in good health and CMV-seronegative. Sequencing was carried out using PBMCs. The CDR3 corresponds to CAWSGGRGGTDTQYF. In nucleotide form, the sequence is TGTGCCTGGAGCGGAGGGAGGGGAGGGACAGATACGCAGTATTTT.